These T cell receptor beta chains were read from a single sample in a study of T-cell memory formation after mild COVID-19. Each CDR3 protein is one row after TCRdb ran MiXCR on the 5' RACE reads. Of hundreds of thousands of distinct CDR3 sequences in the sample, approximately 15% were seen once. Sample: PBMCs or a T cell subset sorted from them (not recorded which). The receptors derive from a man between 18 and 29 years old who had mild COVID-19 (a few samples of this study predate the infection). Cell type and time point are not known. CDR3s include the opening cysteine and the closing phenylalanine or tryptophan. A D gene is named only where the DNA matches it firmly. Where a row states a size, it is once, few, many or the class of an expanded clone; other rows omit it.

D gene	V gene	clone size	J gene	CDR3 DNA	CDR3 protein
TRBD2	TRBV5-1	many	TRBJ2-3	TGCGCCAGCAGCTTGGTCGGGGTCTTCGGGGGGGACACAGATACGCAGTATTTT	CASSLVGVFGGDTDTQYF
NA	TRBV20-1	NA	TRBJ2-5	TGCAGTGCTAGAGTCGGGGCTCTGGAGACCCAGTACTTC	CSARVGALETQYF
NA	TRBV7-2	few	TRBJ2-2	TGTGCCAGCAGCCCCGGGACATTCACCGGGGAGCTGTTTTTT	CASSPGTFTGELFF
NA	TRBV9	few	TRBJ1-4	TGTGCCAGCAGCGTAGTGGGGTCAACTAATGAAAAACTGTTTTTT	CASSVVGSTNEKLFF
NA	TRBV4-1	NA	TRBJ2-7	TGCGCCAGCAGCCAAGGGGCCTCTACCACCTACGAGCAGTACTTC	CASSQGASTTYEQYF
NA	TRBV5-5	few	TRBJ1-3	TGTGCCAGAGTCCTCTGCGGAAACACCATATATTTT	CARVLCGNTIYF
TRBD2	TRBV7-2	few	TRBJ2-1	TGTGCCAGCAGCCGTCTAGGGGGCCTAGCGGGGGTGTACAATGAGCAGTTCTTC	CASSRLGGLAGVYNEQFF
TRBD1	TRBV7-9	NA	TRBJ2-7	TGTGCCAGCAGCTCGAGACAGGGTTCCGGCGAGCAGTACTTC	CASSSRQGSGEQYF
TRBD2	TRBV7-8	NA	TRBJ2-5	TGTGCCAGCAGCACCTTCGGGTGGGGGGGGAAAGAGACCCAGTACTTC	CASSTFGWGGKETQYF
NA	TRBV12-3/TRBV12-4	many	TRBJ2-7	TGTGCCAGCAGTTTAAGACGGTACGAGCAGTACTTC	CASSLRRYEQYF
TRBD2	TRBV11-2	NA	TRBJ2-1	TGTGCCAGCAGCCACGGACTAGCGGGGGCCCGGGAGCAGTTCTTC	CASSHGLAGAREQFF
NA	TRBV5-6	NA	TRBJ2-3	TGTGCCAGCAGCTTGAAGTCGAAAGGCACAGATACGCAGTATTTT	CASSLKSKGTDTQYF
NA	TRBV21-1	few	TRBJ2-1	TGTGCCAGCAGCAAAGAGGGACGAGGGACCTCCTACAATGAGCAGTTCTTC	CASSKEGRGTSYNEQFF
TRBD1	TRBV7-9	few	TRBJ1-2	TGTGCCAGCAGCTCGGGGGGACAGGAGAACTATGGCTACACCTTC	CASSSGGQENYGYTF
NA	TRBV4-2	NA	TRBJ1-2	TGTGCCAGCAGCCAAGACGGGGCGTCGGGAGGCTACACCTTC	CASSQDGASGGYTF
NA	TRBV7-6	few	TRBJ2-3	TGTGCCAGCAGCTTTCAACCGGGACCAGATACGCAGTATTTT	CASSFQPGPDTQYF
TRBD2	TRBV7-3	NA	TRBJ2-3	TGTGCCAGCAGCTCTAGCGGGGGGGTAGCTGATACGCAGTATTTT	CASSSSGGVADTQYF
NA	TRBV20-1	NA	TRBJ2-5	TGCAGTGCTAGAGTATTGAGGGGTTTTCGAGAGACCCAGTACTTC	CSARVLRGFRETQYF
NA	TRBV5-1	many	TRBJ1-6	TGCGCCAGCACATCCGGGGAGGACCATTCACCCCTCCACTTT	CASTSGEDHSPLHF
NA	TRBV5-1	few	TRBJ2-2	TGCGCCAGCAGCATTCCTCTCCTAGGGAACACCGGGGAGCTGTTTTTT	CASSIPLLGNTGELFF
NA	TRBV6-2/TRBV6-3	few	TRBJ2-5	TGTGCCAGTTCAGGGTTATGGGAGACCCAGTACTTC	CASSGLWETQYF
NA	TRBV7-2	NA	TRBJ2-1	TGTGCCAGCAGCTTAGCGGCGGGGCTGCCCTACAATGAGCAGTTCTTC	CASSLAAGLPYNEQFF
NA	TRBV7-8	NA	TRBJ1-4	TGTGCCAGCAGCTTAGCCCGGACCGGCGGTTGGGAAAAACTGTTTTTT	CASSLARTGGWEKLFF
TRBD2	TRBV5-1	NA	TRBJ2-1	TGCGCCAGCAGACCGGGACTAGCGGTGAGGTCCTACAATGAGCAGTTCTTC	CASRPGLAVRSYNEQFF
NA	TRBV2	few	TRBJ1-3	TGTGCCAGCAGTCTACGCGGGGACCCCTTTGGAAACACCATATATTTT	CASSLRGDPFGNTIYF
TRBD1	TRBV4-3	NA	TRBJ1-1	TGCGCCAGCAGCCTCCGGACAGGGGACACTGAAGCTTTCTTT	CASSLRTGDTEAFF
TRBD2	TRBV5-1	NA	TRBJ2-4	TGCGCCAGCAGCGGAAGTAGCGGGGAAGACATTCAGTACTTC	CASSGSSGEDIQYF
TRBD2	TRBV6-4	NA	TRBJ2-3	TGTGCCAGCAGTACTGAAGCGGGAGCGTCAGATACGCAGTATTTT	CASSTEAGASDTQYF
NA	TRBV10-3	many	TRBJ2-5	TGTGCCGTATCAGGGGTCCAAGAGACCCAGTACTTC	CAVSGVQETQYF
NA	TRBV9	many	TRBJ2-3	TGTGCCAGCAGCGTAGATAGGGGAGATACGCAGTATTTT	CASSVDRGDTQYF
TRBD2	TRBV4-1	many	TRBJ2-1	TGCGCCAGCAGCCAAGATTTGGTCCTAGCGGGGGGTCTCTCCTACAATGAGCAGTTCTTC	CASSQDLVLAGGLSYNEQFF
TRBD1	TRBV5-1	NA	TRBJ1-2	TGCGCCAGCAGCGGTGATGGGACAGGCCGGGGCGGCTACACCTTC	CASSGDGTGRGGYTF
NA	TRBV2	NA	TRBJ2-6	TGTGCCAGCAGGGCCTGCCTTTTC	CASRACLF
NA	TRBV18	few	TRBJ1-1	TGTGCCAGCTCACCGGCCGTTAGCGCTGAAGCTTTCTTT	CASSPAVSAEAFF
TRBD1	TRBV30	NA	TRBJ2-7	TGTGCCTGGAACTTAGCTTCAGGGGGCTACGAGCAGTACTTC	CAWNLASGGYEQYF
NA	TRBV15	NA	TRBJ1-1	TGTGCCACCAGCAGGAGAACAGGGTGGGTGGCTTTCTTT	CATSRRTGWVAFF
TRBD2	TRBV20-1	NA	TRBJ2-2	TGCAGTGCTAGCCGGGGGGGCACCGGGGAGCTGTTTTTT	CSASRGGTGELFF